The clone carrying this T cell receptor (beta chain) was found a few times. The target antigen is unknown. Looked up from germline, CDR1 is GTSNPN and CDR2 is SVGIG (reference sequence). V lost 2 bases, J lost 0 bases, and 8 bases lay in between. The CDR3 has 14 residues. The record originates from a study of T cell responses to AZD1222 COVID-19 vaccine. The study, taken as a whole, reports: Baseline serostatus was positive in only a handful of AZD1222 recipients. Spike-specific TCR breadth and depth grew following two AZD1222 doses. There were mostly white British donors and more females than males, and clonal diversity was possibly underestimated.

The assay was immunoSEQ multiplex PCR, and TCRdb's table has in-frame clones only and misses some. The top ten hold 3.5% to 5.5% of the sample, which has 150,000 to 200,000 clones, 85% to 90% seen once. This specimen was peripheral blood, taken 28 days after the second dose of the MenACWY control vaccine. The clonotype comes from an adult who received the MenACWY meningococcal vaccine as a control. The J gene is TRBJ1-5, the V gene TRBV30; TRBD1 might be the D (5 bases). The chain's CDR3 is CAWSLRVSNQPQHF. In DNA, the CDR3 is TGTGCCTGGAGTCTCAGGGTTAGCAATCAGCCCCAGCATTTT. Full variable domain (outside the CDR3, taken from reference TRBV30 and TRBJ1-5): SQTIHQWPATLVQPVGSPLSLECTVEGTSNPNLYWYRQAAGRGLQLLFYSVGIGQISSEVPQNLSASRPQDRQFILSSKKLLLSDSGFYLCAWSLRVSNQPQHFGDGTRLSIL.